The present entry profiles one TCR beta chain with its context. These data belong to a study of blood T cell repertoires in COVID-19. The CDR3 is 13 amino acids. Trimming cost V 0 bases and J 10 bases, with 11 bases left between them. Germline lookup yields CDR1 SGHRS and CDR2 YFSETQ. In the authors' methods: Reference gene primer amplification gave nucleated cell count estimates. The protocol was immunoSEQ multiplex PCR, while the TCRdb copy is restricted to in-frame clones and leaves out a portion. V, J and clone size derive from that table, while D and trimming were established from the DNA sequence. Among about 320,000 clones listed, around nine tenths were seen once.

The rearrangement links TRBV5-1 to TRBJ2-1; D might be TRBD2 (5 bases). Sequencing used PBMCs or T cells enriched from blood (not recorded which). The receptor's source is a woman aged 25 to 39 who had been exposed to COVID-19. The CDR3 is CASSLERAREQFF. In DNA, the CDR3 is TGCGCCAGCAGCTTGGAGAGGGCTCGGGAGCAGTTCTTC.